Following are 16 T cell receptor beta chains from one sample sequenced in a study of blood T cell repertoires in COVID-19. Assay: immunoSEQ multiplex PCR; the TCRdb copy retains only in-frame clones and omits some. The sample consists of 110,000 to 150,000 clones, around 82% of them appearing once. The source material was peripheral blood. These receptors were taken from a human donor in a cohort sampled during active COVID-19.

This chain uses TRBV6-5 with TRBJ1-4, with 8 bases identical to TRBD1. Unmatched junction bases numbered 4, after V lost 0 bases and J lost 7 bases. The CDR3 contains 15 residues. The V gene's germline CDR1 is MNHEY and CDR2 SVGAGI. CDR3 nucleotides: TGTGCCAGCAGTTACTCTGCCAGGGGGCGTGAAAAACTGTTTTTT. The encoded protein is CASSYSARGREKLFF.

The chain uses TRBV7-9 and TRBJ2-5; D perhaps matches TRBD2 (6 bases). V lost 3 bases, J lost 0 bases, and 8 bases lay in between. In germline, CDR1 is SEHNR, CDR2 FQNEAQ (reference sequence). The CDR3 loop spans 14 amino acids. CDR3 bases: TGTGCCAGCAGCTTGAGACTAGACCAAGAGACCCAGTACTTC. It specifies CASSLRLDQETQYF. Full variable domain (outside the CDR3, taken from reference TRBV7-9 and TRBJ2-5): DTGVSQNPRHKITKRGQNVTFRCDPISEHNRLYWYRQTLGQGPEFLTYFQNEAQLEKSRLLSDRFSAERPKGSFSTLEIQRTEQGDSAMYLCASSLRLDQETQYFGPGTRLLVL.

The chain is built from TRBV24-1 and TRBJ2-3; 16 nucleotides match TRBD2. The CDR3 extends over 18 amino acids. After removal of 4 bases from V and 3 bases from J, the junction contained 6 bases not matched to a gene. CDR1 and CDR2 (germline): KGHDR, SFDVKD. CDR3 DNA sequence: TGTGCCACCAGTGAACCGGGACTAGCGGGAGGGCGGACAGATACGCAGTATTTT. This sequence encodes CATSEPGLAGGRTDTQYF.

The chain carries TRBV7-2 and TRBJ1-6, with a possible D match to TRBD1 (5 bases). CDR3 size: 15 residues. Germline loops: CDR1 SGHTA, CDR2 FQGNSA. V dropped 1 base and J dropped 10 bases, with 14 bases sitting between them. The CDR3 here is CASSLEPGMGSPLHF. In nucleotides, the CDR3 is TGTGCCAGCAGCTTAGAACCAGGGATGGGATCACCCCTCCACTTT.

This clone came up once. V and J are TRBV5-4 and TRBJ1-2; D not resolved. Germline-derived CDR1 and CDR2 are SGHNT and YYREEE (reference sequence). V lost 0 bases, J lost 4 bases, and 16 bases lay in between. CDR3 length: 16 residues. The CDR3: CASSLGQEVRGYGYTF. The CDR3 DNA follows: TGTGCCAGCAGCTTGGGTCAGGAGGTACGTGGCTATGGCTACACCTTC.

The chain has TRBV7-2 and TRBJ1-1; 8 bases map to TRBD1. Germline CDR1 SGHTA, CDR2 FQGNSA. Losses at the gene ends were 2 bases for V and 6 bases for J; bases not matched to a gene: 5. CDR3 length: 14 amino acids. The chain's CDR3 is CASSLIQGASEAFF. The CDR3, as DNA: TGTGCCAGCAGCTTAATTCAGGGGGCGTCTGAAGCTTTCTTT.

The chain links TRBV10-3 to TRBJ1-1; tentatively, D is TRBD1 (6 bases). V was trimmed by 0 bases and J by 6 bases, leaving 17 bases between them. The CDR3 extends over 16 amino acids. CDR1 and CDR2 from the germline V gene are ENHRY and SYGVKD. The CDR3 sequence is CAISESIPGARPEAFF. The CDR3 DNA is TGTGCCATCAGTGAGTCGATTCCAGGGGCTCGCCCTGAAGCTTTCTTT.

This clone was observed once. The V and J genes are TRBV5-5 and TRBJ2-5; the match to TRBD2 covers 12 bases. V shed 4 bases and J 3 bases; nucleotides not matched to a gene: 4. Germline V gene sequence: CDR1 SGHKS, CDR2 YYEKEE (reference sequence). This CDR3 is 15 amino acids long. CDR3 sequence (DNA): TGTGCCAGCAGCCTTCGACTAGCGGGAGAAGAGACCCAGTACTTC. Translation gives CASSLRLAGEETQYF.

As for this clone: At one end the junction does not follow the germline gene, possibly because of a read error. The rearrangement uses TRBV14 and TRBJ2-7; 8 bases match TRBD1. The CDR3 extends over 12 amino acids. Germline CDR1 SGHDN, CDR2 FVKESK. This CDR3 is CASSQDSGTGVF. CDR3 sequence (DNA): TGTGCCAGCAGCCAAGATTCAGGGACAGGCGTCTTC.

The chain links TRBV5-1 to TRBJ1-1; D not certain. Looked up from germline, CDR1 is SGHRS and CDR2 is YFSETQ. V gave up 0 bases and J gave up 1 base, with 13 bases separating them. The CDR3 sequence is 16 residues long. CDR3: CASSLGFSTKNTEAFF. In DNA, the CDR3 is TGCGCCAGCAGCTTGGGGTTCTCAACTAAGAACACTGAAGCTTTCTTT. Complete variable domain (other parts from reference TRBV5-1 and TRBJ1-1): KAGVTQTPRYLIKTRGQQVTLSCSPISGHRSVSWYQQTPGQGLQFLFEYFSETQRNKGNFPGRFSGRQFSNSRSEMNVSTLELGDSALYLCASSLGFSTKNTEAFFGQGTRLTVV.

V gene TRBV27 combines with J gene TRBJ1-1; 7 positions agree with TRBD1. Germline V gene sequence: CDR1 MNHEY, CDR2 SMNVEV (reference sequence). V shed 7 bases and J 4 bases; nucleotides not matched to a gene: 12. The CDR3 loop spans 15 amino acids. CDR3 residues: CASITFIGGGTEAFF. The CDR3 DNA reads as TGTGCCAGCATTACTTTTATAGGGGGCGGCACTGAAGCTTTCTTT.

CDR3 residues: CASSSGLGQPQHF. In nucleotides, the CDR3 is TGTGCCAGCAGTTCAGGGTTAGGGCAGCCCCAGCATTTT. The genes are TRBV28 and TRBJ1-5, with D perhaps TRBD1 (5 bases). V lost 4 bases, J lost 7 bases, and 11 bases lay in between. The CDR3 contains 13 residues. Germline V gives CDR1 MDHEN, CDR2 SYDVKM.

J is TRBJ2-1 and V is TRBV18; 10 bases align to TRBD1. CDR1 is KGHSH, CDR2 LQKENI, per germline. This CDR3 has 15 amino acids. With 6 bases clipped from V and 9 bases from J, the junction kept 11 bases outside the gene matches. The CDR3 DNA sequence: TGTGCCAGCTCGCCTCCGGGACAGGGGTTGGGTGAGCAGTTCTTC. Its translation is CASSPPGQGLGEQFF.

The chain employs TRBV15 and TRBJ2-2; 11 bases fit TRBD2. After removal of 0 bases from V and 5 bases from J, the junction contained 5 bases not matched to a gene. Germline V gene lookup returns CDR1 LNHNV and CDR2 YYDKDF (reference sequence). The CDR3 has 17 residues. This chain's CDR3 is CATSRERTSGPTGELFF. As DNA, the CDR3 is TGTGCCACCAGCAGAGAGAGGACTAGCGGGCCAACCGGGGAGCTGTTTTTT.

The chain uses TRBV13 and TRBJ2-1; TRBD2 matches at 7 bases. The CDR3 spans 14 residues. Germline values: CDR1 PRHDT, CDR2 FYEKMQ (reference sequence). J was trimmed by 5 bases and V by 8 bases; bases with no gene match: 9. This CDR3 reads CASLGGSLNNEQFF. In nucleotides, the CDR3 is TGTGCCAGCCTGGGAGGGAGTCTCAACAATGAGCAGTTCTTC.

The rearrangement links TRBV6-5 to TRBJ1-3; 7 bases agree with TRBD1. V dropped 4 bases and J dropped 4; count of bases not matched to a gene: 7. There are 15 residues in the CDR3. In germline, CDR1 is MNHEY, CDR2 SVGAGI. CDR3 sequence reads: CASSSTGIGGNTIYF. The CDR3 nucleotides read TGTGCCAGCAGTTCGACAGGGATTGGGGGAAACACCATATATTTT.